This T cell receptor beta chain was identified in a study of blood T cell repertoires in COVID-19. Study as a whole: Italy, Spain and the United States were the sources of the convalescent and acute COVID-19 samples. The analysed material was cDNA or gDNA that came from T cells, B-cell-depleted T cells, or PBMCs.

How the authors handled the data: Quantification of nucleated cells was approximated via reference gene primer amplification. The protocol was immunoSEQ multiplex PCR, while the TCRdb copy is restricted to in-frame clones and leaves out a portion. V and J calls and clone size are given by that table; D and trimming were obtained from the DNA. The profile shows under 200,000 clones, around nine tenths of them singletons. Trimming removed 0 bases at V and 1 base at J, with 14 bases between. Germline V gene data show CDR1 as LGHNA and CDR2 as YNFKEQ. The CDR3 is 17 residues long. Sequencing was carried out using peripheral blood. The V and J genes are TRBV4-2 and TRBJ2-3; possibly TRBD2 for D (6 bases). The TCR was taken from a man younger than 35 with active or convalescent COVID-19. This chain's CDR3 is CASSQEFGGTRTDTQYF. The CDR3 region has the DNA TGTGCCAGCAGCCAAGAATTTGGGGGGACCCGCACAGATACGCAGTATTTT.